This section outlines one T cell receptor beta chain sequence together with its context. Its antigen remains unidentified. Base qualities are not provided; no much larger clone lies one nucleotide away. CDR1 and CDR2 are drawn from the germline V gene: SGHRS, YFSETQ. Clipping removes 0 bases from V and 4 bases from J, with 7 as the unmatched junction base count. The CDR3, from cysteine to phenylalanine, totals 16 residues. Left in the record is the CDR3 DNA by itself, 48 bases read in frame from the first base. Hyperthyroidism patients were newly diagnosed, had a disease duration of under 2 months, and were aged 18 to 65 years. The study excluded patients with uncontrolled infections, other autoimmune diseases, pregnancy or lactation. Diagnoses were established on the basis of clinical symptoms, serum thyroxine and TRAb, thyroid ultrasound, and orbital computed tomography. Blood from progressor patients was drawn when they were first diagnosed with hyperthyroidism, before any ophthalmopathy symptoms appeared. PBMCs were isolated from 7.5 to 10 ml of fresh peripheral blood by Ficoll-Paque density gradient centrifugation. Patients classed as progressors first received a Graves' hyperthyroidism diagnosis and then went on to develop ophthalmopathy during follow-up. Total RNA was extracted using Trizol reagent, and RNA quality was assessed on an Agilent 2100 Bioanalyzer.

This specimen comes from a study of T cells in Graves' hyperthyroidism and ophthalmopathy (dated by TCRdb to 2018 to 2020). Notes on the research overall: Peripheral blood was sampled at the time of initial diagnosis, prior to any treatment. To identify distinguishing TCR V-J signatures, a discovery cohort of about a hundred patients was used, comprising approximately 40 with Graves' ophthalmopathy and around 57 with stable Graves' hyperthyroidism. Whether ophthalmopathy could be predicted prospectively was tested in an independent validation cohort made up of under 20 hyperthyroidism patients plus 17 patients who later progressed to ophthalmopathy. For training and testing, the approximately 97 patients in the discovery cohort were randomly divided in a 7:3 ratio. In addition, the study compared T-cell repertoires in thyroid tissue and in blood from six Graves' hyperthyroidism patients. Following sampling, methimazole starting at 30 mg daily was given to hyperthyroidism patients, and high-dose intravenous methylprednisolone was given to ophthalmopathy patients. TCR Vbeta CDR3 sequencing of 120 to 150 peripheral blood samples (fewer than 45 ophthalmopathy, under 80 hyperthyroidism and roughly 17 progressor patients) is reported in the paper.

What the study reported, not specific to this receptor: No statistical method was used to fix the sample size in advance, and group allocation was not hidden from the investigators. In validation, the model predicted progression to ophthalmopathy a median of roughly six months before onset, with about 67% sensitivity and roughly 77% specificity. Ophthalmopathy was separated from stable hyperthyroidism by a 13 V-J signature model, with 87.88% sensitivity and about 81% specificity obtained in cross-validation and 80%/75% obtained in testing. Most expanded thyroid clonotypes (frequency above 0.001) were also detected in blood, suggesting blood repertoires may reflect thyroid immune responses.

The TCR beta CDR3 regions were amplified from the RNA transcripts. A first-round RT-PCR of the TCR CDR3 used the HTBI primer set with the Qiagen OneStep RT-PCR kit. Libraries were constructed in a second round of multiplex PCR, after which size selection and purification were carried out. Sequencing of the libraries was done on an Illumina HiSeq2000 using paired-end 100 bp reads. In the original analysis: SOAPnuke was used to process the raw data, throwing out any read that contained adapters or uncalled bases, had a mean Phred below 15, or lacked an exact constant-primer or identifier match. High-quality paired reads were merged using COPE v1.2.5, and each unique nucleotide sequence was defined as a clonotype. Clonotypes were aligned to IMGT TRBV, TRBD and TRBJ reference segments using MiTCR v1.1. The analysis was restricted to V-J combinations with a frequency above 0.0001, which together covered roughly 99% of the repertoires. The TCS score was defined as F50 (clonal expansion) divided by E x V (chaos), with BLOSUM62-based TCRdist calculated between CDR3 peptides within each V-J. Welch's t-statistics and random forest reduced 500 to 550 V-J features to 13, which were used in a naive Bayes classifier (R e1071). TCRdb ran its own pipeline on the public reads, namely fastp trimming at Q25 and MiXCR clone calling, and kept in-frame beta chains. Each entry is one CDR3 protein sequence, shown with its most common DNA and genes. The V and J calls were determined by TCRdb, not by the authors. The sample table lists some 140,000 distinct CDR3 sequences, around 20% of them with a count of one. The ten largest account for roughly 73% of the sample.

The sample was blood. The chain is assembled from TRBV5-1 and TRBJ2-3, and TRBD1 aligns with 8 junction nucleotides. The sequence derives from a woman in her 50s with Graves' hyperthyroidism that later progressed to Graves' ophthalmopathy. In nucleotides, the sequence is TGCGCCAGCAGCTTGGGCAGGGGGCTTCAGGCAGATACGCAGTATTTT. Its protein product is CASSLGRGLQADTQYF.